The clone carrying this T cell receptor beta chain was seen a single time. The assay was immunoSEQ multiplex PCR, and TCRdb's table has in-frame clones only and misses some. The sample includes about 200,000 clones, 80% to 90% of them seen just once. Germline assignment: CDR1 SSHAT and CDR2 FNYEAQ (reference sequence). The junction had 4 bases not matched to a gene; V was cut back by 5 bases and J by 3 bases. The CDR3 loop spans 15 amino acids. The source of the sample is a study of blood T cell repertoires in COVID-19. At the level of the study: The United States, Italy and Spain supplied acute and convalescent COVID-19 samples.

The receptor comes from a woman in her thirties or forties with acute COVID-19. What was sequenced was PBMCs or T cells enriched from blood (not recorded which). The J gene is TRBJ1-3, the V gene TRBV7-7; 10 nucleotides match TRBD1. The CDR3 DNA follows: TGTGCCAGCAGCCCCGGGACAGGGGTTGGAAACACCATATATTTT. This translates into CASSPGTGVGNTIYF.